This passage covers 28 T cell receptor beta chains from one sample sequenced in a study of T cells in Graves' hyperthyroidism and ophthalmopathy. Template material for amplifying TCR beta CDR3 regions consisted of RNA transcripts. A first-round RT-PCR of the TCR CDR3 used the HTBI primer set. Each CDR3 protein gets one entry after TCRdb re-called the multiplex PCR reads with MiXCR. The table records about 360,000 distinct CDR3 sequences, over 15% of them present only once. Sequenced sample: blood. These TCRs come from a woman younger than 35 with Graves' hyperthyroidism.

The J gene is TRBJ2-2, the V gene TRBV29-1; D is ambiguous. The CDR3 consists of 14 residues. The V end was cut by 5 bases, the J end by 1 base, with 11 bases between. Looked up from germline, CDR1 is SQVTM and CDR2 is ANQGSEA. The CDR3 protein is CSVPRTGNTGELFF. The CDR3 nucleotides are TGCAGCGTTCCCAGGACCGGGAACACCGGGGAGCTGTTTTTT.

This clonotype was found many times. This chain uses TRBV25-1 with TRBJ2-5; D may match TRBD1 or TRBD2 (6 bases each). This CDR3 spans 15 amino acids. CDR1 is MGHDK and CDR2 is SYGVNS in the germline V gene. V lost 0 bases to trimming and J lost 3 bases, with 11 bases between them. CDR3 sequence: CASSEYWGAKETQYF. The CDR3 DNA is TGTGCCAGCAGTGAATATTGGGGGGCGAAAGAGACCCAGTACTTC.

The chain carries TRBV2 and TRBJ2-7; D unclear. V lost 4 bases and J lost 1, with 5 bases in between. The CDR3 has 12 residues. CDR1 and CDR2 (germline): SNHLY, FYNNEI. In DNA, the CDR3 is TGTGCCAGCAGTGTCAGATCCTACGAGCAGTACTTC. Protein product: CASSVRSYEQYF.

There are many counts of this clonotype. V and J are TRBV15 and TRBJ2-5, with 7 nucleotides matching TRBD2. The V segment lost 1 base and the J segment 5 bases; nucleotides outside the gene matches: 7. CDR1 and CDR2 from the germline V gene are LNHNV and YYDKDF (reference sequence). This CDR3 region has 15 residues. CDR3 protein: CATSRAFRGEETQYF. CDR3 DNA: TGTGCCACCAGCAGAGCATTCCGGGGGGAGGAGACCCAGTACTTC.

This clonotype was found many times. CDR3 sequence reads: CSAHSQGPLNTEAFF. In DNA form, the CDR3 reads TGCAGTGCTCACTCACAGGGGCCATTGAACACTGAAGCTTTCTTT. The chain combines TRBV20-1 with TRBJ1-1; 7 positions match TRBD1. This CDR3 spans 15 amino acids. Germline CDR1 is DFQATT and CDR2 is SNEGSKA (reference sequence). V lost 5 bases and J lost 0; bases outside the gene matches: 9.

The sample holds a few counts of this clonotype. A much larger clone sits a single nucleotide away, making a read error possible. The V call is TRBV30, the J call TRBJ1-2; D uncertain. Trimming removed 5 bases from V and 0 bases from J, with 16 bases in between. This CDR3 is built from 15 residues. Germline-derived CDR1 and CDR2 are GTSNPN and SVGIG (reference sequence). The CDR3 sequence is CAWGGVSVANYGYTF. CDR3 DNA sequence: TGTGCCTGGGGCGGAGTGAGCGTAGCTAACTATGGCTACACCTTC. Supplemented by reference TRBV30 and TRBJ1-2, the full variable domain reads SQTIHQWPATLVQPVGSPLSLECTVEGTSNPNLYWYRQAAGRGLQLLFYSVGIGQISSEVPQNLSASRPQDRQFILSSKKLLLSDSGFYLCAWGGVSVANYGYTFGSGTRLTVV.

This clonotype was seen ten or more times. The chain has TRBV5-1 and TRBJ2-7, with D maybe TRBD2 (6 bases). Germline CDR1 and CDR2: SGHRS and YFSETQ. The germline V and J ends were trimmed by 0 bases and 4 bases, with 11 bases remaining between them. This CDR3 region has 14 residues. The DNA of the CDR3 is TGCGCCAGCAGCTTGGATCGCCGGGGGTACGAGCAGTACTTC. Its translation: CASSLDRRGYEQYF.

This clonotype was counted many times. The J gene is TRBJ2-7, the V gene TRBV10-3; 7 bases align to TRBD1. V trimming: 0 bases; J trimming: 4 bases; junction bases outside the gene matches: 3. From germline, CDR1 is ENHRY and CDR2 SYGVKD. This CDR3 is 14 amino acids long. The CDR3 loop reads CAISESDRVYEQYF. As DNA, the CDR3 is TGTGCCATCAGTGAGTCCGACAGGGTTTACGAGCAGTACTTC.

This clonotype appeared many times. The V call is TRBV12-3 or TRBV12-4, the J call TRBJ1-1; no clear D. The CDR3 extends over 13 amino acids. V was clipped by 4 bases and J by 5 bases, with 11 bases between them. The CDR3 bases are TGTGCCAGCAGTTACGCGGGTCTGACTGAAGCTTTCTTT. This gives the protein CASSYAGLTEAFF.

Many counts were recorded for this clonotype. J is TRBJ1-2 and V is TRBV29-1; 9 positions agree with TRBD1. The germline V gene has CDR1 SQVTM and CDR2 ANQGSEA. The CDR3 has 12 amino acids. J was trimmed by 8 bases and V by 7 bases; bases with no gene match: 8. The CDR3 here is CSASRDRAGYTF. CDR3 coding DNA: TGCAGCGCGTCCCGGGACAGGGCCGGCTACACCTTC.

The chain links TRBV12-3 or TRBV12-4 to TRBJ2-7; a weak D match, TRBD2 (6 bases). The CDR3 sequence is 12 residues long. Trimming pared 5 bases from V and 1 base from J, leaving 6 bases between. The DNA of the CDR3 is TGTGCCAGCAGTCGGGAGTCCTACGAGCAGTACTTC. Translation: CASSRESYEQYF.

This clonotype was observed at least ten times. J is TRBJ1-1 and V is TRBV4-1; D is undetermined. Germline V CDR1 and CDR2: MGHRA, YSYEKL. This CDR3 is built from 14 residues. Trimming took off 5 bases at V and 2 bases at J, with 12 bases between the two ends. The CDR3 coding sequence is TGCGCCAGCAGCTCAGATCTCCGCAACACTGAAGCTTTCTTT. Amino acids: CASSSDLRNTEAFF.

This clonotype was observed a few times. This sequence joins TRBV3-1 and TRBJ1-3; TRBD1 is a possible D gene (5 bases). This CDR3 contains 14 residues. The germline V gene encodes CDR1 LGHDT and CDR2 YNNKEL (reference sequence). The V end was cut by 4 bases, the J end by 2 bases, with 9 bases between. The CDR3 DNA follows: TGTGCCAGCAGCCTCGCGGGGCCTGGAAACACCATATATTTT. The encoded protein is CASSLAGPGNTIYF.

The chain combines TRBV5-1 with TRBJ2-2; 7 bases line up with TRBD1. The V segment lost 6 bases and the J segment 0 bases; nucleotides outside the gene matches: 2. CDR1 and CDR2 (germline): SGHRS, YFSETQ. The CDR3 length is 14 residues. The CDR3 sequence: CASKGGSNTGELFF. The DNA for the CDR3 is TGCGCCAGCAAAGGGGGCTCGAACACCGGGGAGCTGTTTTTT.

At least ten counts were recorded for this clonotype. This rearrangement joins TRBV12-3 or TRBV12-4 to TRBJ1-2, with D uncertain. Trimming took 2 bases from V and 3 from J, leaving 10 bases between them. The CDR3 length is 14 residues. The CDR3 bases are TGTGCCAGCAGTTTATCCCGGTGGGACTATGGCTACACCTTC. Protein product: CASSLSRWDYGYTF.

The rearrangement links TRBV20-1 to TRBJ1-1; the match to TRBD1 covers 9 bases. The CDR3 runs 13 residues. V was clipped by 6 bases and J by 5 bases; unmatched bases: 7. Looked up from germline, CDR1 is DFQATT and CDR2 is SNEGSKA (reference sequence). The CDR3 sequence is CSARQGVDTEAFF. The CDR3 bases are TGCAGTGCGAGACAGGGGGTTGATACTGAAGCTTTCTTT.

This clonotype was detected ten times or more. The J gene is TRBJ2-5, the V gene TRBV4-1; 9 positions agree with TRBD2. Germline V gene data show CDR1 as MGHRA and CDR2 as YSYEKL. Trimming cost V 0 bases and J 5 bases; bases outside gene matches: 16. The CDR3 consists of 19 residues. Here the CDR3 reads CASSQEGGMGGGAGETQYF. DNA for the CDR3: TGCGCCAGCAGCCAAGAAGGGGGTATGGGCGGGGGGGCCGGTGAGACCCAGTACTTC.

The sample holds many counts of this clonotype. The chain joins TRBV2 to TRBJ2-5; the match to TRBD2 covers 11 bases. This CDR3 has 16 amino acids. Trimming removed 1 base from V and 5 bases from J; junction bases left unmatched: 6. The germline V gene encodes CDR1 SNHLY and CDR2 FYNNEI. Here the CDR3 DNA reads TGTGCCAGCAGTGAAGTGATTAGCGGGGGGGGTGAGACCCAGTACTTC. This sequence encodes CASSEVISGGGETQYF.

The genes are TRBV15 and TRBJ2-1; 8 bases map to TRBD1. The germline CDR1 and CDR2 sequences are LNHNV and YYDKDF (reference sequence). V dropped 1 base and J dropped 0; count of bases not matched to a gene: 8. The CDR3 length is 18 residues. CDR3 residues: CATSRGWTGPSSYNEQFF. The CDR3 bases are TGTGCCACCAGCAGAGGATGGACAGGGCCAAGCTCCTACAATGAGCAGTTCTTC.

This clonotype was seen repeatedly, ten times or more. In nucleotides, the CDR3 is TGTGCCAGCAGCCCCATCCGGAACACTGAAGCTTTCTTT. It codes for CASSPIRNTEAFF. The chain carries TRBV11-2 and TRBJ1-1; D is uncertain. The CDR3 contains 13 residues. Germline loops: CDR1 SGHAT, CDR2 FQNNGV. The V and J ends lost 5 bases and 1 base respectively, with 8 bases between them.

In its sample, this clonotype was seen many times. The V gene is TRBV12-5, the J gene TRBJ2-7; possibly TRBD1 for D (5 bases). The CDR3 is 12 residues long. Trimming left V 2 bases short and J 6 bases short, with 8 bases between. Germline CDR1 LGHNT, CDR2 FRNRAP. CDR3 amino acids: CASGLSRGEQYF. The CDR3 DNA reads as TGTGCTAGTGGTTTGTCAAGGGGCGAGCAGTACTTC.

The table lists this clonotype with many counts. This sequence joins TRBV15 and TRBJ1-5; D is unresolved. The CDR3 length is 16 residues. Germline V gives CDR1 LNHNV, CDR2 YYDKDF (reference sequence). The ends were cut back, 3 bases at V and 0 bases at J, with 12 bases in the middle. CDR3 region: CATSSLKSYSNQPQHF. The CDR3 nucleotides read TGTGCCACCAGCAGCCTTAAGTCGTATAGCAATCAGCCCCAGCATTTT.

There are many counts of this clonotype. The CDR3, as DNA: TGCACCTCAGGGGGCCTGCAGGGTGAAGCTTTCTTT. The encoded protein is CTSGGLQGEAFF. The chain uses TRBV29-1 and TRBJ1-1, with 8 bases lining up with TRBD1. The length of the CDR3 is 12 residues. CDR1 is SQVTM and CDR2 is ANQGSEA in the germline V gene. Drawing the rest from reference TRBV29-1 and TRBJ1-1, the complete variable domain is SAVISQKPSRDICQRGTSLTIQCQVDSQVTMMFWYRQQPGQSLTLIATANQGSEATYESGFVIDKFPISRPNLTFSTLTVSNMSPEDSSIYLCTSGGLQGEAFFGQGTRLTVV.

The CDR3 DNA is TGTGCCAGCAGTTCTCCCAACCGCAGGGGGTTCACCTTC. This sequence encodes CASSSPNRRGFTF. The chain combines TRBV28 with TRBJ1-2, with 7 bases identical to TRBD1. CDR1 is MDHEN, CDR2 SYDVKM, per germline. Trimming cost V 4 bases and J 13 bases; bases outside gene matches: 12. The CDR3 totals 13 residues.

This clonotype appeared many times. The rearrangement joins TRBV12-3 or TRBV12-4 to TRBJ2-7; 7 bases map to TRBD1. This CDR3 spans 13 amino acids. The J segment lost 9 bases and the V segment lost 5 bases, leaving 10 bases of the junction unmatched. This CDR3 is CASSALQGTWQYF. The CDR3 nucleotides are TGTGCCAGCAGTGCCTTACAGGGGACCTGGCAGTACTTC.

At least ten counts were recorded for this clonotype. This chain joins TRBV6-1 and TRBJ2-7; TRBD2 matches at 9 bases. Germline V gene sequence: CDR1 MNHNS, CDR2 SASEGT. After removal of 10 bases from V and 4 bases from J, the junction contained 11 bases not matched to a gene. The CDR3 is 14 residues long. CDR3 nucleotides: TGTGCCACCCTTCGGAGGACTAGCGTATACGAGCAGTACTTC. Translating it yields CATLRRTSVYEQYF.

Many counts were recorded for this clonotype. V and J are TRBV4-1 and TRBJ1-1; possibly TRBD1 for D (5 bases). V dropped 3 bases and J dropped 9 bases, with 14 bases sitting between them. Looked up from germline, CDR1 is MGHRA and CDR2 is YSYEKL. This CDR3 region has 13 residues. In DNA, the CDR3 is TGCGCCAGCAGCCATTCCGGGGGGGGGAAAGCTTTCTTT. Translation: CASSHSGGGKAFF.

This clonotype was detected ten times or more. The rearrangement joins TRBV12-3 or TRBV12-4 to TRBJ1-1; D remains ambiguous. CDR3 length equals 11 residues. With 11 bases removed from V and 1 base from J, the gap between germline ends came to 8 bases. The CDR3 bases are TGTGCCTCCGCCCGGAACACTGAAGCTTTCTTT. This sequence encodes CASARNTEAFF.